The T cell receptor (beta chain) described here comes from a study of blood T cell repertoires in COVID-19. Study background: The study drew acute and convalescent COVID-19 samples from the United States, Italy and Spain. The analysed material was cDNA or gDNA that came from T cells, B-cell-depleted T cells, or PBMCs.

Methods used by the authors: Amplification with reference gene primers provided the estimates of nucleated cell counts. Profiling relied on immunoSEQ multiplex PCR, and the TCRdb table lists in-frame clones only, not all of them. That table is the source of V, J and clone size, and D and trimming were worked out from the DNA. The sample yields over 85,000 clones, around 72% seen once. The CDR3 is 14 amino acids. V lost 0 bases, J lost 10 bases, and 13 bases lay in between. CDR1 is MDHEN, CDR2 SYDVKM, per germline. This receptor was taken from a man aged 65-85 years with acute or convalescent COVID-19. The chain couples TRBV28 to TRBJ2-1; tentative D call: TRBD1 (5 bases). The sequenced sample consisted of peripheral blood. This CDR3 is CASSLWTDVGEQFF. The DNA of the CDR3 is TGTGCCAGCAGTTTATGGACAGACGTAGGGGAGCAGTTCTTC.